One and the same sample provided the 27 T cell receptor beta chains below, sequenced in a study of T cells expressing NK-cell markers. TCRdb re-called the 5' RACE reads; one entry per CDR3 protein, DNA not given. This sample's clone table lists about 300,000 distinct CDR3 sequences. The sample taken for sequencing was blood T cells: a sorted CD56 or NKG2C T cell subset, CD4+ or CD8+ T cells, or bulk PBMC T cells (not recorded which). The receptors come from a woman between 18 and 69 years old in good health.

CDR3 protein: CSAPRAGDNQPQHF. The chain links TRBV20-1 to TRBJ1-5; with no DNA, the TCRdb D assignment of TRBD1 cannot be verified. Looked up from germline, CDR1 is DFQATT and CDR2 is SNEGSKA (reference sequence). The CDR3 is 14 amino acids.

The rearrangement joins TRBV29-1 to TRBJ2-3. The CDR3 is 12 residues long. The V gene's germline CDR1 is SQVTM and CDR2 ANQGSEA. The CDR3 loop is CSVDSGTDTQYF.

CDR3 protein: CASSPYGTSGGKYNEQFF. The chain combines TRBV4-2 with TRBJ2-1; the TRBD2 assignment by TCRdb is unverifiable without DNA. The CDR3 spans 18 residues. Per germline, CDR1 LGHNA and CDR2 YNFKEQ.

The chain uses TRBV7-9 and TRBJ1-1; TCRdb names TRBD1, which stays unverified in the absence of DNA. The CDR3 spans 15 residues. Germline V gives CDR1 SEHNR, CDR2 FQNEAQ (reference sequence). CDR3 residues: CASSLGPIGKAEAFF.

The chain links TRBV7-2 to TRBJ2-3; TCRdb names TRBD2, which stays unverified in the absence of DNA. In germline, CDR1 is SGHTA, CDR2 FQGNSA. The CDR3 has 17 amino acids. CDR3 loop: CASSLAGSSGGTDTQYF.

The chain carries TRBV12-3 or TRBV12-4 and TRBJ1-1; TCRdb's D call, TRBD1, is unchecked because there is no DNA. The CDR3 is made up of 14 amino acids. The CDR3 protein is CASSFQGAVTEAFF.

This rearrangement joins TRBV7-9 to TRBJ2-1; TCRdb picks TRBD1, but there is no DNA to check that call. Germline loops: CDR1 SEHNR, CDR2 FQNEAQ (reference sequence). CDR3 length: 12 residues. This chain's CDR3 is CATWGEFAEQFF.

The chain is built from TRBV12-3 or TRBV12-4 and TRBJ1-5. The CDR3 has 13 amino acids. The CDR3 loop is CASSLSGSQPQHF.

This sequence joins TRBV5-1 and TRBJ2-4; there is no DNA to check the TCRdb D call of TRBD1. Germline V lookup: CDR1 SGHRS, CDR2 YFSETQ. The CDR3 runs to 19 residues. CDR3 residues: CASSLIHRGQDSAKNIQYF.

This chain joins TRBV2 and TRBJ1-5; without DNA, the TCRdb call of TRBD1 cannot be checked. The CDR3 consists of 15 residues. Germline loops: CDR1 SNHLY, CDR2 FYNNEI. The CDR3 loop reads CATATDDYSNQPQHF.

V and J are TRBV4-3 and TRBJ2-3; TCRdb calls TRBD2, which cannot be checked without DNA. The germline CDR1 and CDR2 sequences are LGHNA and YSLEER. The CDR3 runs to 14 residues. CDR3 residues: CASSQDGSKDTQYF.

The chain has TRBV20-1 and TRBJ2-7; no DNA is available, so the TRBD2 call from TCRdb remains unchecked. Germline V gene lookup returns CDR1 DFQATT and CDR2 SNEGSKA (reference sequence). The CDR3 has 15 amino acids. The CDR3 is CSARDRIAGSYEQYF.

This chain links TRBV6-5 with TRBJ1-2; TCRdb gives TRBD1 as the D gene, but with no DNA this cannot be confirmed. CDR1 MNHEY and CDR2 SVGAGI come from the germline V gene. The CDR3 is 14 amino acids. This CDR3 reads CASSYPDRVYGYTF.

The chain couples TRBV5-1 to TRBJ1-4. CDR1 is SGHRS, CDR2 YFSETQ, per germline. This CDR3 is 14 amino acids long. Here the CDR3 reads CATSLGRANEKLFF.

The gene calls are TRBV20-1 and TRBJ2-2; without DNA, the TCRdb call of TRBD2 cannot be checked. Germline assignment: CDR1 DFQATT and CDR2 SNEGSKA (reference sequence). The CDR3 covers 15 residues. The CDR3 region is CSVNPQLADTGELFF.

The V and J genes are TRBV7-2 and TRBJ2-2; TCRdb gives TRBD2 as the D gene, but with no DNA this cannot be confirmed. The CDR3 contains 14 residues. The V gene's germline CDR1 is SGHTA and CDR2 FQGNSA. The CDR3 protein is CASSFKGEAGELFF.

The rearrangement joins TRBV12-5 to TRBJ2-5; TCRdb returns TRBD1, unconfirmable since there is no DNA. Germline-derived CDR1 and CDR2 are LGHNT and FRNRAP. This CDR3 is 14 amino acids long. This CDR3 reads CASGLAGTEETQYF.

This chain uses TRBV20-1 with TRBJ2-7; TCRdb gives TRBD2 as the D gene, but with no DNA this cannot be confirmed. Germline V lookup: CDR1 DFQATT, CDR2 SNEGSKA (reference sequence). CDR3 size: 16 residues. The CDR3 sequence is CSARDMPGLRTYEQYF.

The gene calls are TRBV7-2 and TRBJ1-6; the TCRdb call, TRBD1, lacks DNA for checking. The CDR3 has 12 amino acids. CDR1 and CDR2 from the germline V gene are SGHTA and FQGNSA. The chain's CDR3 is CASSPGVSPLHF.

This chain connects TRBV5-1 to TRBJ2-1; without DNA, the TCRdb call of TRBD2 cannot be checked. There are 16 residues in the CDR3. Germline values: CDR1 SGHRS, CDR2 YFSETQ. CDR3 sequence reads: CASSWGLAGGMDEQFF. Filled out from reference TRBV5-1 and TRBJ2-1, the complete variable domain reads KAGVTQTPRYLIKTRGQQVTLSCSPISGHRSVSWYQQTPGQGLQFLFEYFSETQRNKGNFPGRFSGRQFSNSRSEMNVSTLELGDSALYLCASSWGLAGGMDEQFFGPGTRLTVL.

CDR3 region: CASTSTGQTEAFF. The chain uses TRBV19 and TRBJ1-1; TCRdb's assignment of TRBD1 cannot be checked, as there is no DNA. Germline-derived CDR1 and CDR2 are LNHDA and SQIVND (reference sequence). This CDR3 region has 13 residues.

This chain joins TRBV12-3 or TRBV12-4 and TRBJ1-6. The CDR3 consists of 12 residues. The CDR3 protein is CASTNYNSPLHF.

The chain joins TRBV18 to TRBJ2-1; TCRdb reports TRBD2, a call that lacks DNA to check it against. The germline CDR1 and CDR2 sequences are KGHSH and LQKENI. The CDR3 spans 13 residues. The CDR3 loop reads CASSPGLDNEQFF.

V usage is TRBV29-1 and J usage is TRBJ2-7; absent DNA, TCRdb's TRBD1 call cannot be checked. Germline V gives CDR1 SQVTM, CDR2 ANQGSEA. This CDR3 contains 12 residues. CDR3 protein: CSVIPGQAGQYF.

The genes are TRBV7-2 and TRBJ2-1; checking the TCRdb D call of TRBD1 is not possible without DNA. CDR1 is SGHTA and CDR2 is FQGNSA in the germline V gene. The CDR3 has 15 amino acids. The CDR3 protein is CASTNLGGPGNEQFF.

J is TRBJ2-3 and V is TRBV14; TCRdb returns TRBD2, unconfirmable since there is no DNA. This CDR3 spans 16 amino acids. In germline, CDR1 is SGHDN, CDR2 FVKESK. The CDR3 sequence: CASSPRWEVYTDTQYF.

This chain uses TRBV30 with TRBJ2-1; the TRBD1 assignment by TCRdb is unverifiable without DNA. There are 17 residues in the CDR3. CDR1 and CDR2 from the germline V gene are GTSNPN and SVGIG (reference sequence). The CDR3 protein is CAWSDVQGRRSYNEQFF.